This T cell receptor (beta chain) was documented in a study of blood T cell repertoires in COVID-19. Study-wide context: T cells, B-cell-depleted T cells, or PBMCs provided the cDNA or gDNA that served as material.

CDR1 and CDR2 (germline): SEHNR, FQNEAQ (reference sequence). Germline trimming cut 5 bases from V and 0 bases from J; bases unmatched to any gene: 12. This CDR3 is built from 18 residues. Using immunoSEQ multiplex PCR, the repertoire was profiled, and TCRdb retains in-frame clones only, with some absent. The sample gives approximately 240,000 clones, about 93% of which show up once; approximately 2% is in the top ten. The chain recombines TRBV7-9 with TRBJ1-2, with 10 nucleotides matching TRBD1. The receptor comes from a woman aged 18-29 years who had recovered from COVID-19. Sequencing input: PBMCs or T cells enriched from blood (not recorded which). The CDR3 is CASSSSDRGFPANYGYTF. The CDR3 DNA sequence: TGTGCCAGCAGCAGCTCGGACAGGGGGTTCCCAGCTAACTATGGCTACACCTTC.